Listed below are T cell receptor beta chains from one sample, sequenced in a study of blood T cell repertoires in COVID-19. The data were produced by immunoSEQ multiplex PCR, yet TCRdb's version contains in-frame clones alone and is incomplete. The repertoire includes around 300,000 clones, 88% of them detected once, and 3.5% to 4% sits in the top ten. Sequenced input: peripheral blood. The receptors come from a woman between 45 and 60 years old with active or convalescent COVID-19. The CDR3 runs from the conserved cysteine through the conserved F or W. A D gene is named only where the DNA matches it firmly. Size tells how often a clone was seen (once, few, many) or the class of an expanded clone, and some rows leave it out.

d_call: NA
v_call: TRBV5-1
clone_size: NA
j_call: TRBJ1-1
cdr3_nt: TGCGCCAGCAGCCCCGTTACAGGGCCCACTGAAGCTTTCTTT
cdr3_aa: CASSPVTGPTEAFF

d_call: NA
v_call: TRBV9
clone_size: NA
j_call: TRBJ1-5
cdr3_nt: TGTGCCAGCAGCGTAGGACAGGACCCATCCAATCAGCCCCAGCATTTT
cdr3_aa: CASSVGQDPSNQPQHF

d_call: NA
v_call: TRBV6-6
clone_size: NA
j_call: TRBJ1-1
cdr3_nt: TGTGCCAGCAGAAGAACGGACAGATTGAACACTGAAGCTTTCTTT
cdr3_aa: CASRRTDRLNTEAFF

d_call: NA
v_call: TRBV28
clone_size: NA
j_call: TRBJ2-1
cdr3_nt: TGTGCCAGCAGCCCCCGGGCTAGCGCTGACAATGAGCAGTTCTTC
cdr3_aa: CASSPRASADNEQFF

d_call: NA
v_call: TRBV6-2/TRBV6-3
clone_size: NA
j_call: TRBJ1-5
cdr3_nt: TGTGCCAGCAGTGCCCCTGGGCAGCCAGCTCCGTCCCAGCATTTT
cdr3_aa: CASSAPGQPAPSQHF

d_call: TRBD1
v_call: TRBV11-3
clone_size: NA
j_call: TRBJ2-1
cdr3_nt: TGTGCCAGCAGCTTAGTATCTTTTAATCGGACAGGCAATGAGCAGTTCTTC
cdr3_aa: CASSLVSFNRTGNEQFF

d_call: TRBD1
v_call: TRBV15
clone_size: once
j_call: TRBJ1-4
cdr3_nt: TGTGCCACCAGCAGAGAGGACAGGGGGATGGAAAAACTGTTTTTT
cdr3_aa: CATSREDRGMEKLFF

d_call: NA
v_call: TRBV28
clone_size: NA
j_call: TRBJ1-2
cdr3_nt: TGTGCCAGCAGTTTATCCCCGGTTTACTATGGCTACACCTTC
cdr3_aa: CASSLSPVYYGYTF

d_call: TRBD2
v_call: TRBV28
clone_size: NA
j_call: TRBJ2-7
cdr3_nt: TGTGCCAGCGGACTAGCGGGAGCCCTACTGCTTTCCTACGAGCAGTACTTC
cdr3_aa: CASGLAGALLLSYEQYF

d_call: NA
v_call: TRBV13
clone_size: NA
j_call: TRBJ2-5
cdr3_nt: TGTGCCAGCACATGGGGGGGGGCCAAGGAGACCCAGTACTTC
cdr3_aa: CASTWGGAKETQYF

d_call: NA
v_call: TRBV30
clone_size: NA
j_call: TRBJ1-1
cdr3_nt: TGTGCCTGGAGATTTCAGAACACTGAAGCTTTCTTT
cdr3_aa: CAWRFQNTEAFF

d_call: TRBD2
v_call: TRBV18
clone_size: NA
j_call: TRBJ2-3
cdr3_nt: TGTGCCAGCTCACCAAAAGGACTAGCGGGGGGTTACACAGATACGCAGTATTTT
cdr3_aa: CASSPKGLAGGYTDTQYF

d_call: TRBD2
v_call: TRBV5-1
clone_size: NA
j_call: TRBJ2-1
cdr3_nt: TGCGCCAGCAGCTTCGGGACTAGCGATGAGCAGTTCTTC
cdr3_aa: CASSFGTSDEQFF

d_call: NA
v_call: TRBV19
clone_size: NA
j_call: TRBJ1-5
cdr3_nt: TGTGCCAGTAGTATAGCAGGGACAAATAGCAATCAGCCCCAGCATTTT
cdr3_aa: CASSIAGTNSNQPQHF

d_call: NA
v_call: TRBV2
clone_size: NA
j_call: TRBJ1-6
cdr3_nt: TGTGCCAGCAGTGGCCGTGGGGGGAAAAATTCACCCCTCCACTTT
cdr3_aa: CASSGRGGKNSPLHF

d_call: NA
v_call: TRBV7-2
clone_size: once
j_call: TRBJ2-1
cdr3_nt: TGTGCCAGCAGTCTAGTCCTGGACAATGAGCAGTTCTTC
cdr3_aa: CASSLVLDNEQFF

d_call: NA
v_call: TRBV4-1
clone_size: NA
j_call: TRBJ1-2
cdr3_nt: TGCGCCAGCAGCCAAGATGGGGGCTCGGGATATGGCTACACCTTC
cdr3_aa: CASSQDGGSGYGYTF

d_call: NA
v_call: TRBV5-3
clone_size: NA
j_call: TRBJ1-4
cdr3_nt: TGTGCCAGAAGCCCGGTTGGCAGGGGCGGGTTGGTCCAACTGTTTTTT
cdr3_aa: CARSPVGRGGLVQLFF

d_call: NA
v_call: TRBV7-9
clone_size: NA
j_call: TRBJ1-1
cdr3_nt: TGTGCCAGCAGCTTAGGCGCAGGGTGGACTGAAGCTTTCTTT
cdr3_aa: CASSLGAGWTEAFF

d_call: NA
v_call: TRBV30
clone_size: few
j_call: TRBJ1-5
cdr3_nt: TGTGCCTGGAACAGGGAAGGTCAGCCCCAGCATTTT
cdr3_aa: CAWNREGQPQHF

d_call: NA
v_call: TRBV19
clone_size: NA
j_call: TRBJ2-2
cdr3_nt: TGTGCCAGTAGTATGGGGGGCGGGGAGCTGTTTTTT
cdr3_aa: CASSMGGGELFF

d_call: TRBD1
v_call: TRBV7-9
clone_size: once
j_call: TRBJ1-6
cdr3_nt: TGTGCCAGCAGCCCCGGACAGGTGAATTCACCCCTCCACTTT
cdr3_aa: CASSPGQVNSPLHF

d_call: NA
v_call: TRBV3-1/TRBV3-2
clone_size: once
j_call: TRBJ1-2
cdr3_nt: TGTGCCAGCAGCCTCCAAGGGCAGGGCGGAGACTATGGCTACACCTTC
cdr3_aa: CASSLQGQGGDYGYTF

d_call: NA
v_call: TRBV9
clone_size: NA
j_call: TRBJ1-2
cdr3_nt: TGTGCCAGCAGCAAAGGACATTCGGACAGAGGGCCCGGCTACACCTTC
cdr3_aa: CASSKGHSDRGPGYTF

d_call: NA
v_call: TRBV7-3
clone_size: once
j_call: TRBJ2-3
cdr3_nt: TGTGCCAGCAGCTTAATGGGGGGAGGCACAGATACGCAGTATTTT
cdr3_aa: CASSLMGGGTDTQYF

d_call: TRBD1
v_call: TRBV18
clone_size: NA
j_call: TRBJ2-7
cdr3_nt: TGTGCCAGCTCACCCCGACGGACAGGGAACTACGAGCAGTACTTC
cdr3_aa: CASSPRRTGNYEQYF

d_call: NA
v_call: TRBV6-2/TRBV6-3
clone_size: NA
j_call: TRBJ1-1
cdr3_nt: TGTGCCAGCAGTTACTCAAGACAGAAGGCTTTCTTT
cdr3_aa: CASSYSRQKAFF